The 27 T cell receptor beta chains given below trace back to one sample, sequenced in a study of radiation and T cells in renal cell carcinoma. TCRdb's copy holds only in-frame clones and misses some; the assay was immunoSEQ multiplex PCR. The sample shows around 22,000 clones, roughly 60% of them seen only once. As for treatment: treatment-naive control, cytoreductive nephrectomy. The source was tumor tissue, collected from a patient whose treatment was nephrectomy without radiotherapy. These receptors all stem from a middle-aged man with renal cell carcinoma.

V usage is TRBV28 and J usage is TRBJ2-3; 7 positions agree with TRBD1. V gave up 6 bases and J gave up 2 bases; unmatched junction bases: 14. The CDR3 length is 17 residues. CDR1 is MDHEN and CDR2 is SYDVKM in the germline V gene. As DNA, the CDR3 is TGTGCCAGCAGGGGAAGAAGGGGGCACCAAGTCACAGATACGCAGTATTTT. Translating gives CASRGRRGHQVTDTQYF.

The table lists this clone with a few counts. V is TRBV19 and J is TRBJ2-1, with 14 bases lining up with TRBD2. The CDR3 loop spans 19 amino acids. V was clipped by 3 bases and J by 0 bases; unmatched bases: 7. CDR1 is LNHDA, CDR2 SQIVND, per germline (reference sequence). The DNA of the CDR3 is TGTGCCAGTAGTATTGGACTAGCGGGAGGCGGTGGCTCCTACAATGAGCAGTTCTTC. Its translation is CASSIGLAGGGGSYNEQFF. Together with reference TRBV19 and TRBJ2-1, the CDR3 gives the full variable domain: DGGITQSPKYLFRKEGQNVTLSCEQNLNHDAMYWYRQDPGQGLRLIYYSQIVNDFQKGDIAEGYSVSREKKESFPLTVTSAQKNPTAFYLCASSIGLAGGGGSYNEQFFGPGTRLTVL.

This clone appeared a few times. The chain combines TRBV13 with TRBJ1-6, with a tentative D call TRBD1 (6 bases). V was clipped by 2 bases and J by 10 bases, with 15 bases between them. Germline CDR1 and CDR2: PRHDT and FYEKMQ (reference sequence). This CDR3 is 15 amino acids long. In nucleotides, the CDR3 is TGTGCCAGCAGCTTAAATCAGGGGTTCCCATCACCCCTCCACTTT. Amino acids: CASSLNQGFPSPLHF.

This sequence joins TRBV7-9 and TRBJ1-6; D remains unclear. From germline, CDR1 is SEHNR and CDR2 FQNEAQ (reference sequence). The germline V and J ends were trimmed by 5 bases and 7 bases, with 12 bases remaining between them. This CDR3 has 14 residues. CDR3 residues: CASSPRQQNSPLHF. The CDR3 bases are TGTGCCAGCAGCCCCCGCCAGCAAAATTCACCCCTCCACTTT.

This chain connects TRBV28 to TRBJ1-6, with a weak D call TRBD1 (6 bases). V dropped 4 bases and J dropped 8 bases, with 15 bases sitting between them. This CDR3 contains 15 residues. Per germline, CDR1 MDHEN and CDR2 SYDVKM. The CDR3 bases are TGTGCCAGCAGTTCCCCGCAGGGGTCGGATTCACCCCTCCACTTT. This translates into CASSSPQGSDSPLHF.

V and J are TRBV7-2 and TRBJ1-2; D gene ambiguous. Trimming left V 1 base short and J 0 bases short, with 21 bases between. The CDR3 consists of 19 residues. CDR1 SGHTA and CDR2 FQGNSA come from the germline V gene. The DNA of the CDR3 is TGTGCCAGCAGCTTAGAGGACTCAAGGGTGAGGCCCTCTAACTATGGCTACACCTTC. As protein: CASSLEDSRVRPSNYGYTF.

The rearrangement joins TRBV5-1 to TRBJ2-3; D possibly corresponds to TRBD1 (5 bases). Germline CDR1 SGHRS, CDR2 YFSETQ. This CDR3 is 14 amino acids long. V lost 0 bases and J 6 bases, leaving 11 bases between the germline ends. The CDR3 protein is CASSLDGAGDTQYF. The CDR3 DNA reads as TGCGCCAGCAGCTTGGACGGAGCAGGGGATACGCAGTATTTT. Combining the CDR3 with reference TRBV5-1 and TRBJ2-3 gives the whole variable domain KAGVTQTPRYLIKTRGQQVTLSCSPISGHRSVSWYQQTPGQGLQFLFEYFSETQRNKGNFPGRFSGRQFSNSRSEMNVSTLELGDSALYLCASSLDGAGDTQYFGPGTRLTVL.

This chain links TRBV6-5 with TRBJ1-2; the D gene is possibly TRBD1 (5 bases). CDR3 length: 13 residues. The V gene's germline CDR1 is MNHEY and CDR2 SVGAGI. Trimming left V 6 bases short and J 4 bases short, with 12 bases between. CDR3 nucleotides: TGTGCCAGCAGGACACAGGCTACCTATGGCTACACCTTC. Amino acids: CASRTQATYGYTF.

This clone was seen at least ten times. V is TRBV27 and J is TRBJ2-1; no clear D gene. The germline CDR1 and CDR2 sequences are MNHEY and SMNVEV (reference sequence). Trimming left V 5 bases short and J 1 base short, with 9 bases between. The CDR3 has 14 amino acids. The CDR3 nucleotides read TGTGCCAGCAGTCTCAAACCGTCCTACAATGAGCAGTTCTTC. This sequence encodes CASSLKPSYNEQFF.

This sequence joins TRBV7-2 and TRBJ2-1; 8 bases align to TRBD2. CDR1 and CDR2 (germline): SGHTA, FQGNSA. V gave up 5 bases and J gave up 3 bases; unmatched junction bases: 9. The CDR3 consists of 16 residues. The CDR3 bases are TGTGCCAGCAGCCTCCGTTTTGCGGGAGGCTACAATGAGCAGTTCTTC. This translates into CASSLRFAGGYNEQFF.

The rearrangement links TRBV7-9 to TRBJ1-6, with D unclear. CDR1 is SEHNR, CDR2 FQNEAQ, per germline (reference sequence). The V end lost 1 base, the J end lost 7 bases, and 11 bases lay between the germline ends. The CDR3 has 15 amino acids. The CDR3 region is CASSLGAGYNSPLHF. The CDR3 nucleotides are TGTGCCAGCAGCTTAGGCGCAGGTTACAATTCACCCCTCCACTTT.

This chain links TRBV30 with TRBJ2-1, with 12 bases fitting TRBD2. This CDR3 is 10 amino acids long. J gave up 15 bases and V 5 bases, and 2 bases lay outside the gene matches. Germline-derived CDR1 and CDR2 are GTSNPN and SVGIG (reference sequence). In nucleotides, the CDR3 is TGTGCCTGGGGGACTAGCGGGCCGTTCTTC. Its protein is CAWGTSGPFF.

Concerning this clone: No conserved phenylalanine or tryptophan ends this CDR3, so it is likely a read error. The CDR3 DNA follows: TGTGCCAGCAGTTTGGGGGGAGTAAACTATGGCTACACCCTC. Translating it yields CASSLGGVNYGYTL. This sequence joins TRBV7-2 and TRBJ1-2; maybe TRBD1 (5 bases). The CDR3 contains 14 residues. V was trimmed by 6 bases and J by 2 bases, leaving 13 bases between them. The germline gives CDR1 SGHTA, CDR2 FQGNSA.

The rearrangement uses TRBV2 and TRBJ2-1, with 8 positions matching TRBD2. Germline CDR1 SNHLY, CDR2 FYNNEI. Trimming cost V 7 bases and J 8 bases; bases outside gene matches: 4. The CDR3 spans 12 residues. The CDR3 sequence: CASILAGHEQFF. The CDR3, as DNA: TGTGCCAGCATCCTAGCGGGCCATGAGCAGTTCTTC.

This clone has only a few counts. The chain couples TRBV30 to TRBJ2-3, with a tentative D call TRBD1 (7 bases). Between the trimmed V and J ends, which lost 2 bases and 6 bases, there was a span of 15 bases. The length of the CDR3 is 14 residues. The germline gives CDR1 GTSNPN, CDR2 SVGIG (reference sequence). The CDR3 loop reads CAWSSYSGGDTQYF. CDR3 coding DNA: TGTGCCTGGAGTTCCTACTCAGGGGGGGATACGCAGTATTTT.

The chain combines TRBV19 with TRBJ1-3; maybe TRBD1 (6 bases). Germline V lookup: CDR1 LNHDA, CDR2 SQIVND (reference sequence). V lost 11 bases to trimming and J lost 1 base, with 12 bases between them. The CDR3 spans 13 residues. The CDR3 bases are TGTGCCTCGGGACATTTATCTGGAAACACCATATATTTT. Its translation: CASGHLSGNTIYF.

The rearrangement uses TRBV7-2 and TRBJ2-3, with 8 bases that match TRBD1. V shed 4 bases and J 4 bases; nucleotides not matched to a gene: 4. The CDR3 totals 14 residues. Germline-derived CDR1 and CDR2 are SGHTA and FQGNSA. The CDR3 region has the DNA TGTGCCAGCAGCTCCCGGACAGGGTCAGATACGCAGTATTTT. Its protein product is CASSSRTGSDTQYF.

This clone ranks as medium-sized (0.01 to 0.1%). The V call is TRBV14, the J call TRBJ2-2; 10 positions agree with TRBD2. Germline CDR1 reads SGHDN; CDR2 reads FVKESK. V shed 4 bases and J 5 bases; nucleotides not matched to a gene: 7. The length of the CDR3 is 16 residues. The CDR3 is CASSRPGLASTGELFF. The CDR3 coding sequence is TGTGCCAGCAGCCGTCCGGGACTAGCGTCTACCGGGGAGCTGTTTTTT.

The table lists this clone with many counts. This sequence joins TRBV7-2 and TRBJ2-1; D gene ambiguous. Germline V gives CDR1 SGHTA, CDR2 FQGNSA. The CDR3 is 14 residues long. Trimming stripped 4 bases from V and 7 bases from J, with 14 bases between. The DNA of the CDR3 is TGTGCCAGCAGCTCCCGGTCCCGATTGAATGAGCAGTTCTTC. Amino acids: CASSSRSRLNEQFF.

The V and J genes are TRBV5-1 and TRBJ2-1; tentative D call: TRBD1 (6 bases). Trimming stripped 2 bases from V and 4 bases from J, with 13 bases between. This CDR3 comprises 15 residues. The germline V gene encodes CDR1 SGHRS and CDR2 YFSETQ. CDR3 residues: CASSLQGTTYNEQFF. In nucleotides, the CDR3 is TGCGCCAGCAGCTTACAGGGAACTACGTACAATGAGCAGTTCTTC.

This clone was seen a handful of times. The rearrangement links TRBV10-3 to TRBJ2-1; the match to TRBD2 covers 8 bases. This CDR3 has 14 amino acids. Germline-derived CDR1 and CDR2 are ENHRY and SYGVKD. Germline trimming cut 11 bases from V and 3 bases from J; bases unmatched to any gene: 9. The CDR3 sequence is CAASSGGRYNEQFF. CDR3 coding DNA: TGTGCCGCCTCAAGCGGGGGCCGCTACAATGAGCAGTTCTTC.

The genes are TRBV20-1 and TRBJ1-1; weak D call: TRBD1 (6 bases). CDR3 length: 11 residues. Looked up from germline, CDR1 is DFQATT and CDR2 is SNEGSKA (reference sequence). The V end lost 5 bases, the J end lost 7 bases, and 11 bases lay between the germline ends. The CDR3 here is CSAPDRSEAFF. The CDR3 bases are TGCAGTGCTCCCGACAGGAGTGAAGCTTTCTTT.

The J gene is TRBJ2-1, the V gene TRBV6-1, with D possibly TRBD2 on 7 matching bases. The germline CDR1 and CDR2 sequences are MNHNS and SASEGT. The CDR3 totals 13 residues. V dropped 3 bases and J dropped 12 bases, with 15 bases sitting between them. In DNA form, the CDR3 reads TGTGCCAGCAGTGACGGGGGGACAATGAGGCAGTTCTTC. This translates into CASSDGGTMRQFF.

The DNA for the CDR3 is TGTGCCAGCAGCCAGGGCTGGAGCTCCTACGAGCAGTACGTC. Translated, it gives CASSQGWSSYEQYV. The chain links TRBV5-6 to TRBJ2-7; maybe TRBD1 (5 bases). The CDR3 contains 14 residues. Germline-derived CDR1 and CDR2 are SGHDT and YYEEEE. The ends were cut back, 4 bases at V and 0 bases at J, with 11 bases in the middle.

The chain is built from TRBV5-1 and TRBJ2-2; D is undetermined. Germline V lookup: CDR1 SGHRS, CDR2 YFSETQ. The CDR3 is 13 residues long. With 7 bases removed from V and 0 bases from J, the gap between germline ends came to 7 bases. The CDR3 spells CASLGSNTGELFF. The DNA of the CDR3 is TGCGCCAGCCTAGGATCGAACACCGGGGAGCTGTTTTTT.

The DNA for the CDR3 is TGTGCCAGCAGCCAAGATGGGGGGGACGGTGGCTACACCTTC. Translating it yields CASSQDGGDGGYTF. This chain joins TRBV4-2 and TRBJ1-2; tentatively, D is TRBD1 (5 bases). Germline V CDR1 and CDR2: LGHNA, YNFKEQ. CDR3 length equals 14 residues. V lost 0 bases and J lost 7, with 12 bases in between.

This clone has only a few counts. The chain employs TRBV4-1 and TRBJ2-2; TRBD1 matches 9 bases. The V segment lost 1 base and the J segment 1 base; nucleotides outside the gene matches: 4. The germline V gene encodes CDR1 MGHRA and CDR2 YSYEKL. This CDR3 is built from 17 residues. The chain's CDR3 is CASSQVGTGRNTGELFF. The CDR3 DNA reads TGCGCCAGCAGCCAAGTTGGGACAGGGAGGAACACCGGGGAGCTGTTTTTT.